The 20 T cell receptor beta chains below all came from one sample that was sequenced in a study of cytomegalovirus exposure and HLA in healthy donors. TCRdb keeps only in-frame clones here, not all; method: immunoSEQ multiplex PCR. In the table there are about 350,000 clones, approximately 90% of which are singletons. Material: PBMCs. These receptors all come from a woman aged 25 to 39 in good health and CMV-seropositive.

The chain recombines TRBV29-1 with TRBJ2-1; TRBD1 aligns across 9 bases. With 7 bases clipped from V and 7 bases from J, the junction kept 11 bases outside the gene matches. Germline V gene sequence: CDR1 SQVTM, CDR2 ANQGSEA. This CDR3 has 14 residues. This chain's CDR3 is CSALTGGNWNEQFF. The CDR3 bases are TGCAGCGCCCTGACAGGGGGAAATTGGAATGAGCAGTTCTTC.

Here the CDR3 reads CASSFWGPKETQYF. The DNA of the CDR3 is TGTGCCAGCAGCTTTTGGGGCCCAAAAGAGACCCAGTACTTC. V and J are TRBV7-6 and TRBJ2-5; possibly TRBD1 for D (5 bases). The germline CDR1 and CDR2 sequences are SGHVS and FNYEAQ. V was clipped by 3 bases and J by 3 bases, with 11 bases between them. This CDR3 spans 14 amino acids.

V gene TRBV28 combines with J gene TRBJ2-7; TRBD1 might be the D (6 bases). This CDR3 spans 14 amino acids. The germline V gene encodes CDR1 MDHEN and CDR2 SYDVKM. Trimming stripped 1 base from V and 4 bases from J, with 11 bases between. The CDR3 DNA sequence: TGTGCCAGCAGTTTATTAAGGGACACATACGAGCAGTACTTC. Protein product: CASSLLRDTYEQYF. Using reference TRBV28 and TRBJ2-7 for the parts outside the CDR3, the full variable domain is DVKVTQSSRYLVKRTGEKVFLECVQDMDHENMFWYRQDPGLGLRLIYFSYDVKMKEKGDIPEGYSVSREKKERFSLILESASTNQTSMYLCASSLLRDTYEQYFGPGTRLTVT.

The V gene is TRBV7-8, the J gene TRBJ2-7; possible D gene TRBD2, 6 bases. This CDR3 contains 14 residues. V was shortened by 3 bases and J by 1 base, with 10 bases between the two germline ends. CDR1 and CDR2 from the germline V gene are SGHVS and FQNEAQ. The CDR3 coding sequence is TGTGCCAGCAGCTTCCCCGGGGGTTCCTACGAGCAGTACTTC. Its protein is CASSFPGGSYEQYF.

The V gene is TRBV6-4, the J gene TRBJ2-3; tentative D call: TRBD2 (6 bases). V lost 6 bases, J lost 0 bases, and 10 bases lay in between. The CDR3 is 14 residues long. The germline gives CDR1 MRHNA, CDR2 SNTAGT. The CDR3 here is CASSQAGSTDTQYF. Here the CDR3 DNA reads TGTGCCAGCAGCCAAGCGGGTAGCACAGATACGCAGTATTTT.

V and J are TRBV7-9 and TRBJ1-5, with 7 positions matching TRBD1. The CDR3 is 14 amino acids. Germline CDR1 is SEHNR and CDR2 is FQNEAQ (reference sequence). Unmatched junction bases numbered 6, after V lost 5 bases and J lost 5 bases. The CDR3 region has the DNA TGTGCCAGCAGCGTCGGGACAGCAGATCAGCCCCAGCATTTT. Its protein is CASSVGTADQPQHF.

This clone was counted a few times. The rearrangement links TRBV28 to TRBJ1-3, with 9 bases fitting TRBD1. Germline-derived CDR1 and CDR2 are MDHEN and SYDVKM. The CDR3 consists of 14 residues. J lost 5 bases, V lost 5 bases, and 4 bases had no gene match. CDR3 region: CASSSGTGRNTIYF. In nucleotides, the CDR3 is TGTGCCAGCAGTAGCGGGACAGGGAGAAACACCATATATTTT.

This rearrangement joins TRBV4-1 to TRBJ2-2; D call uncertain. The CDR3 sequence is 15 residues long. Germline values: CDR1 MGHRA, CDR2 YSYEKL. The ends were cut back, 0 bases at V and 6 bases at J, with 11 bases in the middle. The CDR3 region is CASSQESSFPGELFF. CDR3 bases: TGCGCCAGCAGCCAAGAGTCCAGTTTCCCCGGGGAGCTGTTTTTT.

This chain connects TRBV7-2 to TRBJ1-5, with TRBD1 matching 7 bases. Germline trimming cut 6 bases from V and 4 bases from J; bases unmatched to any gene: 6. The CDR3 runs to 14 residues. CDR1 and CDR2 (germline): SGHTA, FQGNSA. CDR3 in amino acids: CASSQDRENQPQHF. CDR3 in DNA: TGTGCCAGCAGTCAAGACAGGGAAAATCAGCCCCAGCATTTT.

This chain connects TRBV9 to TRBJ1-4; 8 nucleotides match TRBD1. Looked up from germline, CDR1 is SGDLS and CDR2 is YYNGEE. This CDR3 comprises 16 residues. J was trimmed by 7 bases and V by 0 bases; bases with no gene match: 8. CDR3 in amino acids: CASSVGRTGNGEKLFF. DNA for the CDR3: TGTGCCAGCAGCGTAGGTCGGACAGGGAACGGTGAAAAACTGTTTTTT.

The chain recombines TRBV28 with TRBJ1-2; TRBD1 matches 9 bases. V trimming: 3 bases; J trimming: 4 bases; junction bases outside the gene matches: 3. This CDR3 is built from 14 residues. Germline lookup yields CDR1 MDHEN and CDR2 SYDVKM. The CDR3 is CASSLDRGGYGYTF. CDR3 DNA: TGTGCCAGCAGTTTGGACAGGGGTGGCTATGGCTACACCTTC.

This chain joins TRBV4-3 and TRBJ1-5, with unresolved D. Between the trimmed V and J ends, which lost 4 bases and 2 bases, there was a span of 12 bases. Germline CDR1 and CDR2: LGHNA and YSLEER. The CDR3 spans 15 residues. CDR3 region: CASSLSLLGNQPQHF. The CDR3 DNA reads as TGCGCCAGCAGCCTCTCCCTCCTAGGCAATCAGCCCCAGCATTTT.

In DNA form, the CDR3 reads TGTGCCAGCAGTTTACCCGTTGTGGGCGGGGCGAACACCGGGGAGCTGTTTTTT. Its protein product is CASSLPVVGGANTGELFF. The chain has TRBV28 and TRBJ2-2; D perhaps matches TRBD2 (6 bases). The germline V gene has CDR1 MDHEN and CDR2 SYDVKM. The CDR3 has 18 amino acids. V was shortened by 2 bases and J by 0 bases, with 16 bases between the two germline ends.

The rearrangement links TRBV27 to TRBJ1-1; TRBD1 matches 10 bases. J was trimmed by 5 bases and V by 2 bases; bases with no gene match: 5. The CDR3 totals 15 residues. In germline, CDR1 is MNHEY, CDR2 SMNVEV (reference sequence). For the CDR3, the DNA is TGTGCCAGCAGTTTAGTGACAGGGGGCGTGACTGAAGCTTTCTTT. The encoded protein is CASSLVTGGVTEAFF.

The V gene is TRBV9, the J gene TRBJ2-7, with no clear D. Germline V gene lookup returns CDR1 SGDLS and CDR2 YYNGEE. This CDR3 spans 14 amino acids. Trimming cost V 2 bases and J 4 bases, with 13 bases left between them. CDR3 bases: TGTGCCAGCAGCGTGGTTCCGGACGGGTACGAGCAGTACTTC. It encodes CASSVVPDGYEQYF.

This CDR3 reads CAWSSWTEAYEQYF. Here the CDR3 DNA reads TGTGCCTGGAGTAGTTGGACGGAAGCCTACGAGCAGTACTTC. The rearrangement links TRBV30 to TRBJ2-7; D is uncertain. Germline CDR1 and CDR2: GTSNPN and SVGIG (reference sequence). This CDR3 region has 14 residues. The V end was cut by 2 bases, the J end by 2 bases, with 13 bases between.

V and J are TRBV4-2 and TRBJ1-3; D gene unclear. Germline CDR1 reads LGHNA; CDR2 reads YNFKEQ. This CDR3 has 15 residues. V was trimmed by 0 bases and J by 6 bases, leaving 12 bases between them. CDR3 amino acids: CASSQEGSGANTIYF. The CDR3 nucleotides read TGTGCCAGCAGCCAAGAAGGGTCAGGAGCAAACACCATATATTTT.

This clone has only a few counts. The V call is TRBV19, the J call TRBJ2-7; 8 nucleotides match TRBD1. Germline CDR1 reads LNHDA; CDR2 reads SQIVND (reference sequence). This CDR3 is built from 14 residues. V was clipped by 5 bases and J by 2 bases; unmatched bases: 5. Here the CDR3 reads CASSSTGAPYEQYF. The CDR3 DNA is TGTGCCAGTAGTTCGACAGGGGCCCCCTACGAGCAGTACTTC. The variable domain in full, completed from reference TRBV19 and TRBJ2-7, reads DGGITQSPKYLFRKEGQNVTLSCEQNLNHDAMYWYRQDPGQGLRLIYYSQIVNDFQKGDIAEGYSVSREKKESFPLTVTSAQKNPTAFYLCASSSTGAPYEQYFGPGTRLTVT.

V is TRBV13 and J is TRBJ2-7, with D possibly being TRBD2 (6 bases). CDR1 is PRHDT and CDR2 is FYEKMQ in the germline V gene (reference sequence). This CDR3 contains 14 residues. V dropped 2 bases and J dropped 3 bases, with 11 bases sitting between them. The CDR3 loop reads CASSLPSEIYEQYF. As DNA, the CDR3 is TGTGCCAGCAGCTTACCTAGCGAGATCTACGAGCAGTACTTC.

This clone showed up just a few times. CDR3 coding DNA: TGTGCCTGGAGTAGGGGGAATCAGCCCCAGCATTTT. It yields the protein CAWSRGNQPQHF. The genes are TRBV30 and TRBJ1-5, with a tentative D call TRBD1 (6 bases). Germline V gene data show CDR1 as GTSNPN and CDR2 as SVGIG (reference sequence). V was cut by 2 bases and J by 4 bases, with 6 bases left in between. The CDR3 totals 12 residues.